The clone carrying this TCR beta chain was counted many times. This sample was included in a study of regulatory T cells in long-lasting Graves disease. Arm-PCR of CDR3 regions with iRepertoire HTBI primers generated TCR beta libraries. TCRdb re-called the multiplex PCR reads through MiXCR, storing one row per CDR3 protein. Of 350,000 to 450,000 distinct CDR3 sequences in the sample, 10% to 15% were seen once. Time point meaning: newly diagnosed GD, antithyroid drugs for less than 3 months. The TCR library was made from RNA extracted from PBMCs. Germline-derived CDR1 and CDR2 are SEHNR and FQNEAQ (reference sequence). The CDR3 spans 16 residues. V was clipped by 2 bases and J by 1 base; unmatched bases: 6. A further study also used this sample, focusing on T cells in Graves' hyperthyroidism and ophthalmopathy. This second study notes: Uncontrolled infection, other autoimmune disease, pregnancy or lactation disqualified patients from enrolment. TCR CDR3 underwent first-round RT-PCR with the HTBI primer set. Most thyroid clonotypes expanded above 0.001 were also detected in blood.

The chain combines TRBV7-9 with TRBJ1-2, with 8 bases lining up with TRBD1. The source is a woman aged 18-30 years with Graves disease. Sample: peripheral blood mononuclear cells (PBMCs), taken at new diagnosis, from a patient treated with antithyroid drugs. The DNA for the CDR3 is TGTGCCAGCAGCTTAAGCGGGGACAGGTATAACTATGGCTACACCTTC. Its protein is CASSLSGDRYNYGYTF.